These 12 T cell receptor beta chains were all obtained from the same sample, sequenced in a study of neurological immune-mediated disorders. TCRdb ran MiXCR on the 5' RACE reads and lists one entry per CDR3 protein. In the table there are roughly 43,000 distinct CDR3 sequences, about 2% of which are singletons. Source material: PBMCs. Receptors originate from a woman aged 40-49 years with multiple sclerosis.

In this sample, this clonotype turned up many times. The V and J genes are TRBV29-1 and TRBJ2-3, with 11 bases identical to TRBD1. The CDR3 is 12 residues long. Germline V lookup: CDR1 SQVTM, CDR2 ANQGSEA. J was trimmed by 6 bases and V by 6 bases; bases with no gene match: 2. This CDR3 reads CSVGQGGDTQYF. The CDR3 nucleotides are TGCAGCGTGGGACAGGGGGGCGATACGCAGTATTTT.

This clonotype was counted at least ten times. The V gene is TRBV20-1, the J gene TRBJ2-3, with D possibly called TRBD1 or TRBD2 (5 bases each). The V end lost 5 bases, the J end lost 0 bases, and 15 bases lay between the germline ends. The CDR3 totals 15 residues. Germline V CDR1 and CDR2: DFQATT, SNEGSKA (reference sequence). CDR3 residues: CSAGPRDGSTDTQYF. In DNA, the CDR3 is TGCAGTGCTGGACCCCGGGACGGAAGCACAGATACGCAGTATTTT.

The sample holds many counts of this clonotype. V is TRBV20-1 and J is TRBJ1-5, with D possibly TRBD1 on 6 matching bases. CDR3 length: 13 residues. Germline lookup yields CDR1 DFQATT and CDR2 SNEGSKA (reference sequence). Trimming stripped 4 bases from V and 7 bases from J, with 14 bases between. The CDR3 region is CSAIGQSRQPQHF. CDR3 DNA: TGCAGTGCTATAGGACAGTCCAGGCAGCCCCAGCATTTT.

Ten or more counts support this clonotype. The gene calls are TRBV11-2 and TRBJ2-2; unclear D gene. Per germline, CDR1 SGHAT and CDR2 FQNNGV. Between the trimmed V and J ends, which lost 1 base and 3 bases, there was a span of 3 bases. There are 13 residues in the CDR3. In DNA, the CDR3 is TGTGCCAGCAGCTTAGCTTACACCGGGGAGCTGTTTTTT. Its translation: CASSLAYTGELFF.

This clonotype was counted between two and nine times. The chain combines TRBV18 with TRBJ1-1; D possibly corresponds to TRBD1 (6 bases). This CDR3 contains 15 residues. Per germline, CDR1 KGHSH and CDR2 LQKENI. The V end was cut by 0 bases, the J end by 1 base, with 9 bases between. This CDR3 reads CASSPPGGENTEAFF. The CDR3 DNA sequence: TGTGCCAGCTCACCACCAGGGGGGGAGAACACTGAAGCTTTCTTT. The whole variable domain, remainder taken from reference TRBV18 and TRBJ1-1, is NAGVMQNPRHLVRRRGQEARLRCSPMKGHSHVYWYRQLPEEGLKFMVYLQKENIIDESGMPKERFSAEFPKEGPSILRIQQVVRGDSAAYFCASSPPGGENTEAFFGQGTRLTVV.

This clonotype was seen at least ten times. The V and J genes are TRBV12-3 or TRBV12-4 and TRBJ1-3, with unresolved D. CDR3 length equals 13 residues. V lost 8 bases and J lost 4, with 12 bases in between. CDR3 coding DNA: TGTGCCAGCCAAGGATATTTGGGAAACACCATATATTTT. This translates into CASQGYLGNTIYF.

This clonotype has a count of ten or more. This chain joins TRBV20-1 and TRBJ2-5, with D perhaps given as TRBD1 or TRBD2 (6 bases each). CDR1 DFQATT and CDR2 SNEGSKA come from the germline V gene (reference sequence). The CDR3 length is 14 residues. The V end lost 5 bases, the J end lost 0 bases, and 13 bases lay between the germline ends. In nucleotides, the CDR3 is TGCAGTGCTGAGGGGGGCAGCTACCAAGAGACCCAGTACTTC. It codes for CSAEGGSYQETQYF.

This clonotype showed up many times. The chain is built from TRBV7-9 and TRBJ1-2; D is uncertain. Trimming took 6 bases from V and 4 from J, leaving 9 bases between them. This CDR3 is 12 amino acids long. CDR1 and CDR2 (germline): SEHNR, FQNEAQ (reference sequence). The CDR3 region is CASSPTGYGYTF. Here the CDR3 DNA reads TGTGCCAGCAGTCCGACGGGCTATGGCTACACCTTC.

The gene calls are TRBV20-1 and TRBJ1-6, with D possibly matching TRBD1 (6 bases). V lost 2 bases and J 9 bases, leaving 17 bases between the germline ends. The V gene's germline CDR1 is DFQATT and CDR2 SNEGSKA (reference sequence). The CDR3 is 15 amino acids. DNA of the CDR3: TGCAGTGCTAGAACGGGGGGAGGGGGAAGTTCACCCCTCCACTTT. Translation gives CSARTGGGGSSPLHF.

This clonotype has ten or more counts. The chain links TRBV7-3 to TRBJ1-1, with 8 bases that match TRBD1. The germline gives CDR1 SGHTA, CDR2 FQGTGA. CDR3 length equals 13 residues. The J segment lost 5 bases and the V segment lost 5 bases, leaving 4 bases of the junction unmatched. Here the CDR3 DNA reads TGTGCCAGCAGCATTACAGGGGGAACTGAAGCTTTCTTT. This encodes CASSITGGTEAFF.

V is TRBV11-3 and J is TRBJ2-3; 8 nucleotides align to TRBD2. The CDR3 has 13 residues. Germline V lookup: CDR1 SGHNT, CDR2 YENEEA. J was trimmed by 11 bases and V by 5 bases; bases with no gene match: 9. CDR3: CASSEPGGAQQYF. CDR3 in DNA: TGTGCCAGCAGCGAACCCGGGGGGGCCCAGCAGTATTTT.

This clonotype was counted many times. The CDR3 loop is CASSEGTGGGYGYTF. The CDR3 DNA sequence: TGTGCCAGCAGCGAAGGGACAGGGGGCGGCTATGGCTACACCTTC. The J gene is TRBJ1-2, the V gene TRBV7-6, with 12 nucleotides matching TRBD1. Per germline, CDR1 SGHVS and CDR2 FNYEAQ. The CDR3 runs 15 residues. With V trimmed by 5 bases and J by 4 bases, 5 bases remained unmatched.